One and the same sample provided the 21 T cell receptor beta chains below, sequenced in a study of spatial heterogeneity in lung cancer. MiXCR was run by TCRdb on the 5' RACE reads, yielding one entry per CDR3 protein. The sample comprises some 80,000 distinct CDR3 sequences, 8% of which are singletons, and almost 7% rests with the top ten. Time point here: sample taken at primary tumor resection. The sample here was PBMCs, taken at surgery. The receptor source for this set is a male donor with early-stage non-small cell lung cancer.

This clonotype was seen many times. The chain uses TRBV6-5 and TRBJ1-2; 7 bases fit TRBD1. Trimming removed 5 bases from V and 6 bases from J; junction bases left unmatched: 9. The germline V gene has CDR1 MNHEY and CDR2 SVGAGI. This CDR3 contains 14 residues. CDR3 in amino acids: CASSLQRQGHGYTF. The CDR3 DNA reads as TGTGCCAGCAGTCTCCAAAGACAGGGTCATGGCTACACCTTC.

The chain couples TRBV12-3 or TRBV12-4 to TRBJ2-1; 8 bases map to TRBD2. J gave up 7 bases and V 3 bases, and 8 bases lay outside the gene matches. This CDR3 has 15 amino acids. The DNA of the CDR3 is TGTGCCAGCAGTTTTAGAGCGGGAGTTAGGAATGAGCAGTTCTTC. It yields the protein CASSFRAGVRNEQFF.

The chain couples TRBV12-3 or TRBV12-4 to TRBJ2-3; TRBD2 might be the D (6 bases). Trimming took 5 bases from V and 2 from J, leaving 11 bases between them. The CDR3 consists of 14 residues. As DNA, the CDR3 is TGTGCCAGCAGTCTGGACTACTCCACAGATACGCAGTATTTT. It codes for CASSLDYSTDTQYF.

This clonotype was seen ten or more times. This chain links TRBV24-1 with TRBJ2-5; the D gene is possibly TRBD2 (5 bases). Germline V gene data show CDR1 as KGHDR and CDR2 as SFDVKD. Deletions cut 4 bases from V and 1 base from J, with 12 bases between. The CDR3 loop spans 15 amino acids. The CDR3 protein is CATSDSGRLQETQYF. CDR3 DNA sequence: TGTGCCACCAGTGACAGCGGACGGCTCCAAGAGACCCAGTACTTC.

CDR3 loop: CAISGSNQPQHF. The CDR3, as DNA: TGTGCCATCAGCGGTAGCAATCAGCCCCAGCATTTT. The chain links TRBV10-3 to TRBJ1-5; D uncertain. Trimming stripped 6 bases from V and 0 bases from J, with 3 bases between. CDR3 length: 12 amino acids. Per the germline V gene, CDR1 is ENHRY and CDR2 is SYGVKD.

This clonotype was observed at least ten times. This chain uses TRBV18 with TRBJ1-5; D not resolved. CDR3 length: 16 residues. Germline loops: CDR1 KGHSH, CDR2 LQKENI. V lost 2 bases and J lost 4, with 15 bases in between. CDR3 DNA: TGTGCCAGCTCACCATACGGGGATTCGGGGAATCAGCCCCAGCATTTT. Translated: CASSPYGDSGNQPQHF. The variable domain in full, with the rest retrieved from reference TRBV18 and TRBJ1-5, is NAGVMQNPRHLVRRRGQEARLRCSPMKGHSHVYWYRQLPEEGLKFMVYLQKENIIDESGMPKERFSAEFPKEGPSILRIQQVVRGDSAAYFCASSPYGDSGNQPQHFGDGTRLSIL.

V usage is TRBV4-3 and J usage is TRBJ2-7, with D hard to call. The CDR3 has 15 amino acids. The germline CDR1 and CDR2 sequences are LGHNA and YSLEER. The germline V and J ends were trimmed by 0 bases and 1 base, with 10 bases remaining between them. The CDR3 coding sequence is TGCGCCAGCAGCCAAGATTCACGGAGTTCCTACGAGCAGTACTTC. Protein product: CASSQDSRSSYEQYF.

This clonotype was observed at least ten times. This chain joins TRBV27 and TRBJ1-4, with 9 bases matching TRBD1. V lost 7 bases and J lost 11; bases outside the gene matches: 5. This CDR3 has 12 residues. CDR1 and CDR2 (germline): MNHEY, SMNVEV (reference sequence). In DNA form, the CDR3 reads TGTGCCAGCAAAACAGGGGGCGAGAAACTGTTTTTT. Translating gives CASKTGGEKLFF.

This clonotype has ten or more counts. The rearrangement joins TRBV12-3 or TRBV12-4 to TRBJ2-7, with TRBD2 as a possible D gene (6 bases). V gave up 5 bases and J gave up 6 bases, with 20 bases separating them. The CDR3 extends over 15 amino acids. CDR3 nucleotide sequence: TGTGCCAGCAGTCCGGGACGGGCCCGGGGGTCCGAGCAGTACTTC. Its translation is CASSPGRARGSEQYF.

This clonotype came up many times. The CDR3 nucleotides read TGTGCCAGCAGCCTGTCTAGCGGGAGGCCCACAGTAGCCAAAAACATTCAGTACTTC. Translating it yields CASSLSSGRPTVAKNIQYF. The chain has TRBV13 and TRBJ2-4; 11 bases align to TRBD2. The CDR3 is made up of 19 amino acids. CDR1 is PRHDT, CDR2 FYEKMQ, per germline (reference sequence). Losses at the gene ends were 5 bases for V and 0 bases for J; bases not matched to a gene: 12.

Many counts were recorded for this clonotype. The rearrangement joins TRBV15 to TRBJ2-3, with D possibly matching TRBD2 (6 bases). The CDR3 runs to 18 residues. Germline V gene sequence: CDR1 LNHNV, CDR2 YYDKDF (reference sequence). V lost 3 bases to trimming and J lost 1 base, with 20 bases between them. In DNA, the CDR3 is TGTGCCACCAGCAGCCTGGGGGGACGACGGCAGGGCACAGATACGCAGTATTTT. Protein product: CATSSLGGRRQGTDTQYF.

This chain links TRBV5-1 with TRBJ2-1; 8 nucleotides agree with TRBD2. This CDR3 spans 15 amino acids. Germline CDR1 reads SGHRS; CDR2 reads YFSETQ. With 0 bases clipped from V and 9 bases from J, the junction kept 8 bases outside the gene matches. The DNA of the CDR3 is TGCGCCAGCAGCTTGGCCACGGGAGGGCCAATTGAGCAGTTCTTC. Translated, it gives CASSLATGGPIEQFF.

The sample holds many counts of this clonotype. The chain carries TRBV3-1 and TRBJ2-3, with TRBD2 identical over 7 bases. V gave up 2 bases and J gave up 1 base; unmatched junction bases: 3. This CDR3 has 15 amino acids. The V gene's germline CDR1 is LGHDT and CDR2 YNNKEL (reference sequence). CDR3: CASSQKAGGTDTQYF. Here the CDR3 DNA reads TGTGCCAGCAGCCAAAAGGCGGGGGGCACAGATACGCAGTATTTT.

Many counts were recorded for this clonotype. V is TRBV11-2 and J is TRBJ2-3; 9 positions match TRBD2. The V gene end was trimmed by 5 bases and the J gene end by 8 bases; junction bases not matched to a gene: 11. Germline CDR1 is SGHAT and CDR2 is FQNNGV. The CDR3 totals 15 residues. The CDR3, as DNA: TGTGCCAGCAGCCAACTAGCGGGTGACTACGGTACGCAGTATTTT. It is translated as CASSQLAGDYGTQYF. The full variable domain, completed using reference TRBV11-2 and TRBJ2-3, is EAGVAQSPRYKIIEKRQSVAFWCNPISGHATLYWYQQILGQGPKLLIQFQNNGVVDDSQLPKDRFSAERLKGVDSTLKIQPAKLEDSAVYLCASSQLAGDYGTQYFGPGTRLTVL.

This clonotype was counted a few times. The chain joins TRBV6-1 to TRBJ1-1, with a weak D call TRBD1 (5 bases). Germline V CDR1 and CDR2: MNHNS, SASEGT. The V gene lost 6 bases and the J gene lost 4 bases, with 18 bases spanning the gap. The CDR3 runs to 15 residues. The CDR3: CASSPKPGGGTEAFF. CDR3 DNA: TGTGCCAGCAGCCCAAAACCGGGGGGTGGCACTGAAGCTTTCTTT.

The gene calls are TRBV7-2 and TRBJ1-1; D remains ambiguous. Trimming removed 1 base from V and 3 bases from J, with 12 bases in between. The CDR3 runs to 15 residues. Germline CDR1 is SGHTA and CDR2 is FQGNSA. CDR3 loop: CASSLVAGSDTEAFF. The CDR3 DNA is TGTGCCAGCAGCTTAGTCGCAGGTTCTGACACTGAAGCTTTCTTT.

Remarks on this clonotype: A much larger clone is a single base away; this may be a read error. V is TRBV27 and J is TRBJ2-3; D ambiguous. TRBJ1-5 matches the DNA end more closely, so the J call is doubtful. This CDR3 is 12 amino acids long. Germline V gives CDR1 MNHEY, CDR2 SMNVEV (reference sequence). The CDR3 DNA is TGTGCCAGCAGTCCGGGAGCAGATACGCAGCATTTT. It is translated as CASSPGADTQHF.

In its sample, this clonotype was seen many times. The V and J genes are TRBV29-1 and TRBJ1-1; unclear D gene. Germline CDR1 SQVTM, CDR2 ANQGSEA. V was cut by 5 bases and J by 5 bases, with 15 bases left in between. CDR3 length equals 13 residues. The CDR3 DNA reads as TGCAGCGTTTCGGCGGGGAGCTCGACTGAAGCTTTCTTT. This translates into CSVSAGSSTEAFF.

This clonotype has at least ten counts. The chain has TRBV4-2 and TRBJ2-7, with D perhaps TRBD1 (5 bases). The germline V and J ends were trimmed by 0 bases and 1 base, with 7 bases remaining between them. The CDR3 spans 14 residues. The V gene's germline CDR1 is LGHNA and CDR2 YNFKEQ. The CDR3 region has the DNA TGTGCCAGCAGCCAAGACTCAGGGTCCTACGAGCAGTACTTC. This translates into CASSQDSGSYEQYF.

This clonotype was seen many times. The rearrangement links TRBV12-3 or TRBV12-4 to TRBJ1-5; D not resolved. This CDR3 has 15 amino acids. Trimming removed 8 bases at V and 6 bases at J, with 20 bases between. CDR3 residues: CASAVRTAGSQPQHF. CDR3 coding DNA: TGTGCCAGCGCGGTGCGGACCGCCGGAAGTCAGCCCCAGCATTTT.

There are many counts of this clonotype. This rearrangement joins TRBV5-1 to TRBJ1-4; D unresolved. The germline V and J ends were trimmed by 4 bases and 5 bases, with 12 bases remaining between them. In germline, CDR1 is SGHRS, CDR2 YFSETQ. This CDR3 comprises 14 residues. DNA of the CDR3: TGCGCCAGCAGCATGGACGGCCGCAATGAAAAACTGTTTTTT. Translating it yields CASSMDGRNEKLFF.